This TCR beta chain originates from a study of identifying expanded T cells in peripheral blood. Between the trimmed V and J ends, which lost 5 bases and 2 bases, there was a span of 13 bases. The germline gives CDR1 SGDLS, CDR2 YYNGEE. This CDR3 is built from 14 residues. In the case of this clone: Antigen: not known.

Method: immunoSEQ multiplex PCR; TCRdb's copy keeps in-frame clones and lacks some. The top ten hold roughly 4.2% of the sample, which has over 75,000 clones, around 88% seen once. Study results and caveats: Differentially abundant clones: around 1.2 between replicates, about 16 at about two weeks, less than 20 at four.

The sequence was collected from a person aged 18 to 75 in good health. The chain links TRBV9 to TRBJ2-5; D may correspond to TRBD1 or TRBD2 (5 bases each). The specimen sequenced was blood. CDR3 sequence (DNA): TGTGCCAGCAGTCCGGGACGGCTGCAAGAGACCCAGTACTTC. This translates into CASSPGRLQETQYF.